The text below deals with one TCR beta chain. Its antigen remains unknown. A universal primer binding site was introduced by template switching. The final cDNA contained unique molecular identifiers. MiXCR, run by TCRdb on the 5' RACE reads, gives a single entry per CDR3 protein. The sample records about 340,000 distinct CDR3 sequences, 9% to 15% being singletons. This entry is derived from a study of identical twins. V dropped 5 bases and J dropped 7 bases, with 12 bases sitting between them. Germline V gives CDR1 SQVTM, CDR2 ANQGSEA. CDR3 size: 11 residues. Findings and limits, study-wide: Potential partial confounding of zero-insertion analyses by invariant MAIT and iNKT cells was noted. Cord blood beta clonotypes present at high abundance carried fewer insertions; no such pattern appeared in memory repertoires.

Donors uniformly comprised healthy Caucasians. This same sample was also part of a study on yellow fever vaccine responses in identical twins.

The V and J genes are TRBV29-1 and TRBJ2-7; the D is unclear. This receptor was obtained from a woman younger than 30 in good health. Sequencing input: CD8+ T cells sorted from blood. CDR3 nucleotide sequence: TGCAGCGTTACCCAGGACCGTGAGCAGTACTTC. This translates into CSVTQDREQYF.